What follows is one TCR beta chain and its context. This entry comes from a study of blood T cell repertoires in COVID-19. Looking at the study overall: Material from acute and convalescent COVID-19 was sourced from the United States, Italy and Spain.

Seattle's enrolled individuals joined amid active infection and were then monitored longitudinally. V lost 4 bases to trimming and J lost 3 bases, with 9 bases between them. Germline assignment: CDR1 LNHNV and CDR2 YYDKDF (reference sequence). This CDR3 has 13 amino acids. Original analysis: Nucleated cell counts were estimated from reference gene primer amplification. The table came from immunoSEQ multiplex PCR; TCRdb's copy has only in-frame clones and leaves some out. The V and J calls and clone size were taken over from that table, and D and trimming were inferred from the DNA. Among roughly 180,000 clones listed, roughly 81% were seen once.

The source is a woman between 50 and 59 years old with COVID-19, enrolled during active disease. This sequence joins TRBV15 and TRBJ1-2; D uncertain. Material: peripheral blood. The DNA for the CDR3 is TGTGCCACCAGCACCAGCCGGGACTATGGCTACACCTTC. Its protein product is CATSTSRDYGYTF. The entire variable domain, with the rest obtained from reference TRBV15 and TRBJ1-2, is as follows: DAMVIQNPRYQVTQFGKPVTLSCSQTLNHNVMYWYQQKSSQAPKLLFHYYDKDFNNEADTPDNFQSRRPNTSFCFLDIRSPGLGDTAMYLCATSTSRDYGYTFGSGTRLTVV.